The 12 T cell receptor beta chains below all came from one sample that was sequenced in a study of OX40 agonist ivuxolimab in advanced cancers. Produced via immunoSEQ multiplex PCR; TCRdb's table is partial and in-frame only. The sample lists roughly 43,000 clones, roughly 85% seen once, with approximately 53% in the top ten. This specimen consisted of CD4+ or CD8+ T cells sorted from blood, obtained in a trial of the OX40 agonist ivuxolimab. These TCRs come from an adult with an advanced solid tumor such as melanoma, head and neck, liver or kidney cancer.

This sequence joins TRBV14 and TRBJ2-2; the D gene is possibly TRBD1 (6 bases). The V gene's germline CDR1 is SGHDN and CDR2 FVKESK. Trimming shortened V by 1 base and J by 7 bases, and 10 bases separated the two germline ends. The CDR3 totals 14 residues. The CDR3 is CASSQAGANGELFF. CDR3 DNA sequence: TGTGCCAGCAGCCAAGCAGGGGCGAACGGGGAGCTGTTTTTT.

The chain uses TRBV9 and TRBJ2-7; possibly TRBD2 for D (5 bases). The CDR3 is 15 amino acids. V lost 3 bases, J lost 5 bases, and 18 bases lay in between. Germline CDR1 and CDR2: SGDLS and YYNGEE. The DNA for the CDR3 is TGTGCCAGCAGCGACGACCCTAGCATCCCCCACGAGCAGTACTTC. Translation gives CASSDDPSIPHEQYF.

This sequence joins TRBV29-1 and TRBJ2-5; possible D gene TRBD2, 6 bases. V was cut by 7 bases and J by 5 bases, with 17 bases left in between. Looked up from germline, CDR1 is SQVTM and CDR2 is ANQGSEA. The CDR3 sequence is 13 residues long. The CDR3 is CSGGAVLIETQYF. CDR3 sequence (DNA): TGCAGCGGCGGGGCGGTTTTGATCGAGACCCAGTACTTC.

DNA of the CDR3: TGTGCCAGCTCACCTGCCCAGGGCATAACTAATGAAAAACTGTTTTTT. Its protein is CASSPAQGITNEKLFF. The chain links TRBV18 to TRBJ1-4; D is possibly TRBD1 (5 bases). The CDR3 totals 16 residues. The V gene's germline CDR1 is KGHSH and CDR2 LQKENI. V lost 3 bases and J 1 base, leaving 12 bases between the germline ends.

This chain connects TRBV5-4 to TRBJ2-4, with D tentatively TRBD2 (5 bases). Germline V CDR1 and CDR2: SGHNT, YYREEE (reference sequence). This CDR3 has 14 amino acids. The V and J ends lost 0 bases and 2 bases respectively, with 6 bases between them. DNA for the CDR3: TGTGCCAGCAGCTTGGCGGGGACCAAAAACATTCAGTACTTC. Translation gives CASSLAGTKNIQYF.

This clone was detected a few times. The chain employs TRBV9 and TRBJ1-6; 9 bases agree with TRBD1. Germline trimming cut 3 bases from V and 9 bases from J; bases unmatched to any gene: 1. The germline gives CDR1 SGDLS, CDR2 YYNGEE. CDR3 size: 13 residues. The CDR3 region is CASSADRGSPLHF. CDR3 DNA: TGTGCCAGCAGCGCGGACAGGGGTTCACCCCTCCACTTT.

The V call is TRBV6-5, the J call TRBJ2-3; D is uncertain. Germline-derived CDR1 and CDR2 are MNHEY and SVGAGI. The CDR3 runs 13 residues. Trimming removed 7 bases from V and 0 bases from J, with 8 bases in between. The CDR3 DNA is TGTGCCAGCACCGGGCCGAGCACAGATACGCAGTATTTT. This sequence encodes CASTGPSTDTQYF.

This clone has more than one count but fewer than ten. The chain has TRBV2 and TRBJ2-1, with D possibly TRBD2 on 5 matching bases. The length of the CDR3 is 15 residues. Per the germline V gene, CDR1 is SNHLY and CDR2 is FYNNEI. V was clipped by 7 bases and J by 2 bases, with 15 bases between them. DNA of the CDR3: TGTGCCAGCAATGTCGGGGTGGATGCCTACAATGAGCAGTTCTTC. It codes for CASNVGVDAYNEQFF.

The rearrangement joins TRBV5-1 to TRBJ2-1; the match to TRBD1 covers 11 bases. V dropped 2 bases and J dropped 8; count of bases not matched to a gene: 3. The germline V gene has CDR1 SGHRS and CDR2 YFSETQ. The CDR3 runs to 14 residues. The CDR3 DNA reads TGCGCCAGCAGCTTCGGGACAGGGGGGTATGAGCAGTTCTTC. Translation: CASSFGTGGYEQFF.

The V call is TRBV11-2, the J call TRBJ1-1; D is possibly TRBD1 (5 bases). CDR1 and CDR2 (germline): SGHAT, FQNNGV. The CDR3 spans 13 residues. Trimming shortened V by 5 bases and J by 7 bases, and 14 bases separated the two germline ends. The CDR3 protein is CASSPGTAYEAFF. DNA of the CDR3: TGTGCCAGCAGCCCCGGGACGGCCTATGAAGCTTTCTTT.

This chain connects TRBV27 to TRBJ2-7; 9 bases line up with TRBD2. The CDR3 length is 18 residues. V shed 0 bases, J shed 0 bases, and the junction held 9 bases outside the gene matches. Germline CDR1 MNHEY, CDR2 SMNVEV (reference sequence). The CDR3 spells CASSLSGVSSGSSYEQYF. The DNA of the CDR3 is TGTGCCAGCAGTTTATCGGGGGTTAGTAGCGGGAGCTCCTACGAGCAGTACTTC.

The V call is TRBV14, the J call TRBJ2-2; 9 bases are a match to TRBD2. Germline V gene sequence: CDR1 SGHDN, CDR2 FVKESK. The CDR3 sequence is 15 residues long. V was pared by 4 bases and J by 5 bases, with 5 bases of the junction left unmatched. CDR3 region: CASSRSGSRTGELFF. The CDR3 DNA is TGTGCCAGCAGCCGTAGCGGGAGCAGAACCGGGGAGCTGTTTTTT.